Each of the 29 T cell receptor beta chains below was sequenced from the same sample in a study of blood T cell repertoires in COVID-19. TCRdb's table, derived via immunoSEQ multiplex PCR, lists solely in-frame clones and lacks some. This table holds about 140,000 clones, approximately 84% found once. The sequenced sample was PBMCs or T cells enriched from blood (not recorded which). The source of these receptors is a woman in her 50s with acute COVID-19.

V is TRBV19 and J is TRBJ2-3; 9 nucleotides agree with TRBD1. The junction had 4 bases not matched to a gene; V was cut back by 5 bases and J by 4 bases. The germline V gene has CDR1 LNHDA and CDR2 SQIVND (reference sequence). The CDR3 totals 14 residues. The CDR3 reads CASSPRTGADTQYF. Written as DNA, the CDR3 is TGTGCCAGTAGTCCTAGGACAGGGGCAGATACGCAGTATTTT.

This chain joins TRBV12-3 or TRBV12-4 and TRBJ1-2; possibly TRBD1 for D (6 bases). Between the trimmed V and J ends, which lost 8 bases and 4 bases, there was a span of 14 bases. The CDR3 totals 13 residues. CDR3 region: CASGSTGTYGYTF. In DNA form, the CDR3 reads TGTGCCAGCGGATCTACAGGGACCTATGGCTACACCTTC.

This chain joins TRBV6-5 and TRBJ1-3, with TRBD1 matching over 8 bases. Losses at the gene ends were 6 bases for V and 3 bases for J; bases not matched to a gene: 4. CDR1 and CDR2 from the germline V gene are MNHEY and SVGAGI. The CDR3 is 14 amino acids. DNA for the CDR3: TGTGCCAGCAGAACAACAGGGGGTGGAAACACCATATATTTT. Its protein product is CASRTTGGGNTIYF.

The chain is built from TRBV9 and TRBJ1-6; 7 bases are a match to TRBD1. Germline V lookup: CDR1 SGDLS, CDR2 YYNGEE. After removal of 2 bases from V and 5 bases from J, the junction contained 4 bases not matched to a gene. The CDR3 is 15 amino acids. The CDR3 DNA reads as TGTGCCAGCAGCGTGGGGACAGTGGATAATTCACCCCTCCACTTT. Protein sequence: CASSVGTVDNSPLHF.

CDR3 sequence reads: CASSLVRGTEAFF. Written as DNA, the CDR3 is TGTGCCAGCAGCTTAGTTAGAGGCACTGAAGCTTTCTTT. This rearrangement joins TRBV7-8 to TRBJ1-1, with no clear D. Germline V gene lookup returns CDR1 SGHVS and CDR2 FQNEAQ. The germline V and J ends were trimmed by 1 base and 4 bases, with 7 bases remaining between them. The CDR3 spans 13 residues.

This clone was detected only a few times. This chain links TRBV9 with TRBJ2-3, with 8 bases aligning to TRBD1. The CDR3 totals 15 residues. Germline-derived CDR1 and CDR2 are SGDLS and YYNGEE. V lost 3 bases to trimming and J lost 2 bases; unmatched junction nucleotides: 5. For the CDR3, the DNA is TGTGCCAGCAGCGCCGGGACAGGCCCCACAGATACGCAGTATTTT. It encodes CASSAGTGPTDTQYF.

The rearrangement links TRBV4-1 to TRBJ2-7, with D maybe TRBD1 (5 bases). Trimming shortened V by 6 bases and J by 1 base, and 13 bases separated the two germline ends. The CDR3 is made up of 14 amino acids. CDR1 and CDR2 (germline): MGHRA, YSYEKL. The CDR3, as DNA: TGCGCCAGCAGGGACATTTCCCGATCCTACGAGCAGTACTTC. This gives the protein CASRDISRSYEQYF.

The V call is TRBV5-6, the J call TRBJ2-1; 10 nucleotides line up with TRBD2. CDR3 length equals 15 residues. The germline CDR1 and CDR2 sequences are SGHDT and YYEEEE. V lost 5 bases and J lost 8; bases outside the gene matches: 10. This CDR3 is CASRHSGRWDDEQFF. DNA of the CDR3: TGTGCCAGCAGACATAGCGGGAGGTGGGACGATGAGCAGTTCTTC.

The chain employs TRBV11-2 and TRBJ1-5, with D possibly being TRBD1 (6 bases). V was pared by 2 bases and J by 5 bases, with 10 bases between. This CDR3 spans 14 amino acids. Germline V gives CDR1 SGHAT, CDR2 FQNNGV. The CDR3 protein is CASSLSQGYQPQHF. The CDR3 nucleotides read TGTGCCAGCAGCTTATCACAGGGTTATCAGCCCCAGCATTTT.

The chain couples TRBV5-1 to TRBJ2-3; 7 bases match TRBD1. Per germline, CDR1 SGHRS and CDR2 YFSETQ. V shed 3 bases, J shed 0 bases, and the junction held 4 bases outside the gene matches. The CDR3 length is 15 residues. The CDR3 nucleotides read TGCGCCAGCAGCTCCCGACAGGGTAGCACAGATACGCAGTATTTT. Its translation: CASSSRQGSTDTQYF.

This chain uses TRBV9 with TRBJ1-2, with D uncertain. The V end lost 4 bases, the J end lost 4 bases, and 17 bases lay between the germline ends. Germline assignment: CDR1 SGDLS and CDR2 YYNGEE. CDR3 length equals 15 residues. The CDR3 here is CASSTTGEIPYGYTF. CDR3 DNA sequence: TGTGCCAGCAGCACGACGGGAGAGATCCCCTATGGCTACACCTTC.

To note about this clone: Other DNA sequences from this sample encode an identical CDR3 as well. V usage is TRBV5-1 and J usage is TRBJ1-1; 8 bases are shared with TRBD1. Trimming at V came to 4 bases and at J to 0 bases, leaving 5 bases not matched to a gene. From germline, CDR1 is SGHRS and CDR2 YFSETQ. This CDR3 comprises 15 residues. The CDR3 here is CASSRDRGMNTEAFF. CDR3 nucleotide sequence: TGCGCCAGCAGCCGTGACAGGGGAATGAACACTGAAGCTTTCTTT. Using reference TRBV5-1 and TRBJ1-1 for the parts outside the CDR3, the full variable domain is KAGVTQTPRYLIKTRGQQVTLSCSPISGHRSVSWYQQTPGQGLQFLFEYFSETQRNKGNFPGRFSGRQFSNSRSEMNVSTLELGDSALYLCASSRDRGMNTEAFFGQGTRLTVV.

The gene calls are TRBV3-1 (or the pseudogene TRBV3-2) and TRBJ2-1, with D perhaps TRBD1 (6 bases). Looked up from germline, CDR1 is LGHDT and CDR2 is YNNKEL (reference sequence). Trimming removed 0 bases from V and 9 bases from J, with 12 bases in between. The CDR3 consists of 14 residues. Here the CDR3 reads CASSQDLAGVEQFF. Written as DNA, the CDR3 is TGTGCCAGCAGCCAAGATCTGGCAGGGGTTGAGCAGTTCTTC.

This clone was recorded once. The CDR3 is CASTFNPATGEEKLFF. The CDR3 nucleotides read TGTGCCAGCACCTTTAATCCCGCGACAGGGGAGGAAAAACTGTTTTTT. The chain links TRBV11-2 to TRBJ1-4; 8 bases align to TRBD1. The length of the CDR3 is 16 residues. Germline CDR1 is SGHAT and CDR2 is FQNNGV. Trimming removed 7 bases from V and 8 bases from J; junction bases left unmatched: 15. The full variable domain, rest sourced from reference TRBV11-2 and TRBJ1-4, is EAGVAQSPRYKIIEKRQSVAFWCNPISGHATLYWYQQILGQGPKLLIQFQNNGVVDDSQLPKDRFSAERLKGVDSTLKIQPAKLEDSAVYLCASTFNPATGEEKLFFGSGTQLSVL.

The chain links TRBV7-8 to TRBJ2-3, with 7 bases aligning to TRBD2. Germline V gene sequence: CDR1 SGHVS, CDR2 FQNEAQ. J was trimmed by 4 bases and V by 6 bases; bases with no gene match: 16. This CDR3 spans 17 amino acids. CDR3: CASSADGAGVRADTQYF. The CDR3 nucleotides read TGTGCCAGCAGTGCCGACGGGGCGGGAGTTCGTGCAGATACGCAGTATTTT.

The V and J genes are TRBV5-8 and TRBJ2-5, with 12 bases lining up with TRBD1. Germline V CDR1 and CDR2: SGHTS, YDEGEE. The CDR3 is made up of 15 amino acids. J was trimmed by 5 bases and V by 4 bases; bases with no gene match: 6. The CDR3 sequence is CASSSGTGGLETQYF. In nucleotides, the CDR3 is TGTGCCAGCAGCAGTGGGACAGGGGGCTTGGAGACCCAGTACTTC.

V and J are TRBV3-1 (or the pseudogene TRBV3-2) and TRBJ2-7; 7 bases are shared with TRBD2. The CDR3 has 15 residues. The ends lost 1 base at V and 7 bases at J; junction bases unmatched: 10. Germline V lookup: CDR1 LGHDT, CDR2 YNNKEL (reference sequence). CDR3 sequence reads: CASSQGGSGSGEQYF. CDR3 nucleotides: TGTGCCAGCAGCCAAGGCGGGAGTGGTTCAGGAGAGCAGTACTTC.

The CDR3: CASSLLQGGYNEQFF. The CDR3 region has the DNA TGTGCCAGCAGCTTACTTCAGGGGGGCTACAATGAGCAGTTCTTC. This chain connects TRBV7-3 to TRBJ2-1, with D possibly being TRBD1 (7 bases). V was cut by 2 bases and J by 3 bases, with 11 bases left in between. Germline-derived CDR1 and CDR2 are SGHTA and FQGTGA. This CDR3 contains 15 residues.

Comment on this clone: Other DNA sequences in the sample encode the same CDR3. This chain links TRBV25-1 with TRBJ1-6; weak D call: TRBD1 (5 bases). CDR3 size: 14 residues. CDR1 is MGHDK, CDR2 SYGVNS, per germline. The germline V and J ends were trimmed by 4 bases and 5 bases, with 9 bases remaining between them. CDR3 bases: TGTGCCAGCAGTGGAGACAGCCATAATTCACCCCTCCACTTT. This translates into CASSGDSHNSPLHF.

The chain has TRBV5-8 and TRBJ1-5; a weak D match, TRBD1 (6 bases). This CDR3 contains 15 residues. With 7 bases removed from V and 2 bases from J, the gap between germline ends came to 16 bases. The germline CDR1 and CDR2 sequences are SGHTS and YDEGEE. The CDR3 nucleotides are TGTGCCAGCGTGCATCACAGGGTAGGCAATCAGCCCCAGCATTTT. As protein: CASVHHRVGNQPQHF.

V usage is TRBV24-1 and J usage is TRBJ1-4, with TRBD1 matching 8 bases. CDR1 and CDR2 (germline): KGHDR, SFDVKD. After removal of 3 bases from V and 7 bases from J, the junction contained 3 bases not matched to a gene. The CDR3 is 14 residues long. This CDR3 reads CATSDPGQAEKLFF. DNA of the CDR3: TGTGCCACCAGTGATCCGGGACAGGCTGAAAAACTGTTTTTT.

The V and J genes are TRBV7-9 and TRBJ1-1; 8 nucleotides match TRBD1. CDR1 SEHNR and CDR2 FQNEAQ come from the germline V gene (reference sequence). Germline trimming cut 0 bases from V and 6 bases from J; bases unmatched to any gene: 9. This CDR3 has 16 amino acids. Written as DNA, the CDR3 is TGTGCCAGCAGCTTAGCGCAGGGGGCGTCAGTCCCTGAAGCTTTCTTT. Its translation is CASSLAQGASVPEAFF.

The chain couples TRBV19 to TRBJ2-3; the match to TRBD2 covers 10 bases. CDR1 and CDR2 (germline): LNHDA, SQIVND (reference sequence). The CDR3 is 14 residues long. The J segment lost 4 bases and the V segment lost 4 bases, leaving 2 bases of the junction unmatched. This CDR3 reads CASSTLAGADTQYF. The CDR3 region has the DNA TGTGCCAGTAGTACTCTAGCGGGAGCAGATACGCAGTATTTT.

The chain recombines TRBV4-2 with TRBJ2-5; D not certain. The CDR3 sequence is 13 residues long. V lost 1 base and J 5 bases, leaving 8 bases between the germline ends. Germline V gene sequence: CDR1 LGHNA, CDR2 YNFKEQ. As DNA, the CDR3 is TGTGCCAGCAGCCAAGGACTGCCGGAGACCCAGTACTTC. It yields the protein CASSQGLPETQYF.

In DNA form, the CDR3 reads TGTGCCAGCAGCTTGTCGGCTAGCGGGAGAGAGACCCAGTACTTC. It codes for CASSLSASGRETQYF. The rearrangement joins TRBV7-2 to TRBJ2-5, with 10 bases aligning to TRBD2. The CDR3 spans 15 residues. Germline CDR1 SGHTA, CDR2 FQGNSA. V shed 3 bases and J 4 bases; nucleotides not matched to a gene: 5.

The chain has TRBV7-2 and TRBJ1-1; the match to TRBD1 covers 8 bases. This CDR3 contains 14 residues. CDR1 and CDR2 (germline): SGHTA, FQGNSA. Trimming removed 5 bases from V and 5 bases from J; junction bases left unmatched: 7. In DNA form, the CDR3 reads TGTGCCAGCAGCAGCCAGGGGGCGAGAACTGAAGCTTTCTTT. Encoded protein: CASSSQGARTEAFF.

The chain uses TRBV7-9 and TRBJ2-2; the D gene is possibly TRBD2 (6 bases). The CDR3 runs to 14 residues. Trimming took off 11 bases at V and 0 bases at J, with 13 bases between the two ends. Germline V gene data show CDR1 as SEHNR and CDR2 as FQNEAQ (reference sequence). For the CDR3, the DNA is TGTGCCTTGGGAGGTTTGGCGAACACCGGGGAGCTGTTTTTT. Protein sequence: CALGGLANTGELFF.

The chain is built from TRBV11-2 and TRBJ2-5; the match to TRBD1 covers 7 bases. The CDR3 runs to 13 residues. Germline CDR1 and CDR2: SGHAT and FQNNGV. Trimming removed 4 bases from V and 5 bases from J; junction bases left unmatched: 4. CDR3 region: CASSSQGRETQYF. The CDR3 coding sequence is TGTGCCAGCAGCTCACAGGGGCGGGAGACCCAGTACTTC.

This rearrangement joins TRBV7-2 to TRBJ1-4; 7 nucleotides agree with TRBD1. The germline CDR1 and CDR2 sequences are SGHTA and FQGNSA. V lost 11 bases, J lost 7 bases, and 13 bases stayed unmatched. This CDR3 has 14 residues. The CDR3 is CAVPGQKNSEKLFF. The CDR3 bases are TGTGCCGTCCCGGGACAGAAAAATTCTGAAAAACTGTTTTTT.